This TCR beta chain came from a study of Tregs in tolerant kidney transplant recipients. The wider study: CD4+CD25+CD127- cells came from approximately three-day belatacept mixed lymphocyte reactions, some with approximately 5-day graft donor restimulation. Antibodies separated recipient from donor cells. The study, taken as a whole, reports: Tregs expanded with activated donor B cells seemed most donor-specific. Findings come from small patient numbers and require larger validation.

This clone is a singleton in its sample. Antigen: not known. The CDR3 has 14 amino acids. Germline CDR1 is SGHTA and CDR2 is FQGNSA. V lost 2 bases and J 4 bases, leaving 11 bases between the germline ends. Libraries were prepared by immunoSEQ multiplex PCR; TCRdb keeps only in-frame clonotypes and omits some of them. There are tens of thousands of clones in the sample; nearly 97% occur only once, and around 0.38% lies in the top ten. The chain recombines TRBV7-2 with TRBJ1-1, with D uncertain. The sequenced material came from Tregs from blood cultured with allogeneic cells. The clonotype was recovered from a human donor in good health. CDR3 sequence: CASSLISGGTEAFF. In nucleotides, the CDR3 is TGTGCCAGCAGCTTAATCTCCGGAGGCACTGAAGCTTTCTTT.